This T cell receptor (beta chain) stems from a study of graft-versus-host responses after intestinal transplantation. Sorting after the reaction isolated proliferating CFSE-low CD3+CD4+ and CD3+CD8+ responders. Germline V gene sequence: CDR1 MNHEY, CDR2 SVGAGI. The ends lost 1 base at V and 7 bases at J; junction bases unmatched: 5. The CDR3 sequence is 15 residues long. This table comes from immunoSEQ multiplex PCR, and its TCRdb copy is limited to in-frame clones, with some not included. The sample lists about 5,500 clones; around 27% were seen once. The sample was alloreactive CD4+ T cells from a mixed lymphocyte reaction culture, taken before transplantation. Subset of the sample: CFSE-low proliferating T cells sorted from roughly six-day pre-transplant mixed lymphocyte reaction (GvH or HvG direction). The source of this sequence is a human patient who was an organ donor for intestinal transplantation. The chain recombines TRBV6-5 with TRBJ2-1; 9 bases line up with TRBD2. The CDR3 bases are TGTGCCAGCAGTTACTTGCGGGGGGGCCTTAATGAGCAGTTCTTC. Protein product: CASSYLRGGLNEQFF.